The clone carrying this T cell receptor beta chain has only a few counts. Its antigen remains unknown. TCRdb re-called the reads through MiXCR, storing one row per CDR3 protein. The sample has roughly 310,000 distinct CDR3 sequences; almost 30% are singletons. Germline assignment: CDR1 SGHTA and CDR2 FQGTGA. V gave up 5 bases and J gave up 8 bases, with 15 bases separating them. The CDR3 consists of 13 residues. The data were taken from a study of T cell repertoires in cytomegalovirus infection. The receptor was derived from a human donor in good health (CMV status not recorded). Some clones in this sample may be carry-over from other donors' samples. Sequenced material: cultured PBMCs, taken from culture after CMV antigen stimulation. The rearrangement uses TRBV7-3 and TRBJ1-2, with D uncertain. CDR3 nucleotides: TGTGCCAGCAGCCCGCAGGAGGCGGGCGGCTACACCTTC. This codes for CASSPQEAGGYTF.